Given below is one TCR beta chain in context. What it binds is not known. The source of the sample is a study of T cell repertoires in cytomegalovirus infection. At the level of the study: In public TCR beta signatures, there were indications of both CMV infection and matching HLA type.

Overall study findings and caveats: In two of eight donors, the top clonotype was HLA-C-restricted CMV-specific.

TCRdb re-called the reads with MiXCR, one entry per CDR3 protein. The sample lists around 130,000 distinct CDR3 sequences; roughly a quarter were seen once. This TCR derives from a human donor in good health (CMV status not recorded). Some clones in this sample may be carry-over from other donors' samples. Sample: PBMCs, sequenced either directly or after in vitro stimulation (not recorded which).

The CDR3 DNA follows: TGCGCCAGCAGCCAAGATGACGTCGCAGTCATGAACACTGAAGCTTTCTTT. Protein sequence: CASSQDDVAVMNTEAFF. The chain combines TRBV4-3 with TRBJ1-1, with D uncertain. The V gene lost 0 bases and the J gene lost 0 bases, with 14 bases spanning the gap. The CDR3 spans 17 residues. In germline, CDR1 is LGHNA, CDR2 YSLEER.